Listed below are T cell receptor beta chains from one sample, sequenced in a study of shared clonotypes between healthy human individuals. The table came from immunoSEQ multiplex PCR; TCRdb's copy has only in-frame clones and leaves some out. The sample has more than 1,200,000 clones, roughly 98.5% seen once. The material sequenced was naive CD4+ T cells sorted from blood. These TCRs come from a young man in good health. Both conserved end residues are part of each CDR3. A D gene is named only where the DNA matches it firmly. Clone size, where shown, is once, few, many, or a class for clones that have expanded.

>TRBJ2-2|TRBD1|TRBV7-6|-
CASSSFRMTGGAVYRELFF
TGTGCCAGCAGCTCCTTCCGCATGACAGGGGGGGCCGTGTACCGGGAGCTGTTTTTT
>TRBJ2-1|-|TRBV7-2|-
CASSLVDEQFF
TGTGCCAGCAGCCTAGTAGATGAGCAGTTCTTC
>TRBJ2-7|-|TRBV9|-
CASSVDSYVGDEQYF
TGTGCCAGCAGCGTAGATAGTTATGTAGGCGACGAGCAGTACTTC
>TRBJ2-7|-|TRBV27|-
CASSPTRPRAFYEQYF
TGTGCCAGCAGCCCCACCCGTCCCCGGGCTTTCTACGAGCAGTACTTC
>TRBJ2-1|TRBD2|TRBV5-1|-
CASSLATSGTNNEQFF
TGCGCCAGCAGCTTGGCGACTAGCGGGACAAACAATGAGCAGTTCTTC
>TRBJ2-7|TRBD2|TRBV7-2|once
CASSLGLGGRVLYEQYF
TGTGCCAGCAGCTTAGGCTTGGGAGGGCGAGTCCTCTACGAGCAGTACTTC
>TRBJ1-3|-|TRBV7-9|-
CASIQSQGTNTIYF
TGTGCCAGCATCCAGTCACAGGGAACAAACACCATATATTTT
>TRBJ1-1|-|TRBV7-2|-
CASSLTPKPHPGTEAFF
TGTGCCAGCAGCTTGACCCCAAAGCCCCACCCAGGGACTGAAGCTTTCTTT
>TRBJ2-1|TRBD1|TRBV2|-
CASSTDRGGYNEQFF
TGTGCCAGCAGTACCGACAGGGGGGGATACAATGAGCAGTTCTTC
>TRBJ1-1|-|TRBV28|-
CASRLNTEAFF
TGTGCCAGCAGGTTGAACACTGAAGCTTTCTTT
>TRBJ2-3|-|TRBV28|-
CASSSRAASPTDTQYF
TGTGCCAGCAGTTCTCGCGCGGCTAGCCCCACAGATACGCAGTATTTT
>TRBJ2-3|TRBD1|TRBV15|-
CATGQGVSTDTQYF
TGTGCCACTGGACAGGGGGTTAGCACAGATACGCAGTATTTT
>TRBJ2-1|-|TRBV7-2|-
CASSLGGRSYVQFF
TGTGCCAGCAGCTTAGGAGGCAGGTCGTATGTGCAGTTCTTC
>TRBJ2-1|TRBD2|TRBV4-3|-
CASSLARTSGGFLDEQFF
TGCGCCAGCAGCCTGGCCCGTACTAGCGGCGGGTTTTTAGATGAGCAGTTCTTC
>TRBJ1-5|-|TRBV6-1|-
CASSETQAASNQPQHF
TGTGCCAGCAGTGAAACCCAGGCCGCGAGCAATCAGCCCCAGCATTTT
>TRBJ2-7|-|TRBV7-7|-
CASSRGTSYEQYF
TGTGCTAGCAGCCGCGGGACCTCCTACGAGCAGTACTTC
>TRBJ2-2|-|TRBV5-1|-
CASSSFAASDDPGELFF
TGCGCCAGCAGCTCCTTTGCGGCTAGCGATGATCCCGGGGAGCTGTTTTTT
>TRBJ2-2|TRBD1|TRBV29-1|-
CSVEGQGSFGELFF
TGCAGCGTTGAGGGACAGGGGTCGTTCGGGGAGCTGTTTTTT
>TRBJ2-5|TRBD1|TRBV19|-
CASRFRDRGRGETQYF
TGTGCCAGTAGGTTCCGGGACAGGGGTCGTGGAGAGACCCAGTACTTC
>TRBJ2-3|-|TRBV6-4|-
CASSESFSRGVHTQYF
TGTGCCAGCAGTGAGTCGTTCTCCCGAGGAGTCCATACGCAGTATTTT
>TRBJ1-2|-|TRBV2|-
CASSVGQTQGGYTF
TGTGCCAGCAGTGTCGGACAGACCCAAGGAGGCTACACCTTC
>TRBJ1-1|-|TRBV6-5|-
CASSYKANTEAFF
TGTGCCAGCAGTTACAAGGCGAACACTGAAGCTTTCTTT
>TRBJ2-3|TRBD2|TRBV19|once
CASMDRRGSPTDTQYF
TGTGCCAGTATGGATAGGCGCGGGAGTCCAACAGATACGCAGTATTTT
>TRBJ2-7|-|TRBV7-6|-
CASSDRPYEQYF
TGTGCCAGCAGCGACCGACCCTACGAGCAGTACTTC
>TRBJ2-7|-|TRBV7-2|-
CASSLVNAGPYEQYF
TGTGCCAGCAGCTTAGTTAACGCGGGACCATACGAGCAGTACTTC
>TRBJ1-2|-|TRBV7-9|-
CASTLGLNYGYTF
TGTGCCAGCACCCTCGGACTTAACTATGGCTACACCTTC